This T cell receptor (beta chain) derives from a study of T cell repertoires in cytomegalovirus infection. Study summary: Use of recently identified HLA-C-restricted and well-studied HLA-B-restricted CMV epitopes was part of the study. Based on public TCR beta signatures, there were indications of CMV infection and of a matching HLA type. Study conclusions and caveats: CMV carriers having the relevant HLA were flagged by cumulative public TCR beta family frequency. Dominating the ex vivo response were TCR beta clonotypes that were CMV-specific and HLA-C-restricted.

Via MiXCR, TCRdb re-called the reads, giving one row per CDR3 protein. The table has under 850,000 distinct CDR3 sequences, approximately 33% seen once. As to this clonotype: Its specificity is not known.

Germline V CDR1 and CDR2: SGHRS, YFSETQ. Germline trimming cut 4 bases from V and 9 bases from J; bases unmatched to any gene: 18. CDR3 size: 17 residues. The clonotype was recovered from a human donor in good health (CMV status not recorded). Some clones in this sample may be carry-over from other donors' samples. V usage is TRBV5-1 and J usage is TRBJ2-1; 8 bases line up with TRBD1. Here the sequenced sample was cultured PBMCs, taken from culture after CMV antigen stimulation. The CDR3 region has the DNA TGCGCCAGCAGCCCCCAGGGGGCGGACAGGGAACTAAGTGAGCAGTTCTTC. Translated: CASSPQGADRELSEQFF. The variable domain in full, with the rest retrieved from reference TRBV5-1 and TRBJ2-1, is KAGVTQTPRYLIKTRGQQVTLSCSPISGHRSVSWYQQTPGQGLQFLFEYFSETQRNKGNFPGRFSGRQFSNSRSEMNVSTLELGDSALYLCASSPQGADRELSEQFFGPGTRLTVL.